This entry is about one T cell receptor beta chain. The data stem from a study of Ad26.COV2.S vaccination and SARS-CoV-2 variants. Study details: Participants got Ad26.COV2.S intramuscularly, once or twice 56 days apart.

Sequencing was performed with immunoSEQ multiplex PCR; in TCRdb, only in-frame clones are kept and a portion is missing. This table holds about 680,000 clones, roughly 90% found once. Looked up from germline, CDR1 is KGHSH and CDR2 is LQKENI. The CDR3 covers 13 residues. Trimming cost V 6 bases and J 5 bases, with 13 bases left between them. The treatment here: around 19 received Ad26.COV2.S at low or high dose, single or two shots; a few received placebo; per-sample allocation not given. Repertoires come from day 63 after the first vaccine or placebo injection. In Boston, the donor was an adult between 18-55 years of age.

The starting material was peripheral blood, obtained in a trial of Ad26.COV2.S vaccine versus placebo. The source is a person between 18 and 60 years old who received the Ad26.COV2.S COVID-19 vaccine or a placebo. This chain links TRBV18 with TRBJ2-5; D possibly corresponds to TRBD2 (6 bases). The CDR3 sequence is CASSQTRRETQYF. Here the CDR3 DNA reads TGTGCCAGCTCTCAGACTAGGCGGGAGACCCAGTACTTC.